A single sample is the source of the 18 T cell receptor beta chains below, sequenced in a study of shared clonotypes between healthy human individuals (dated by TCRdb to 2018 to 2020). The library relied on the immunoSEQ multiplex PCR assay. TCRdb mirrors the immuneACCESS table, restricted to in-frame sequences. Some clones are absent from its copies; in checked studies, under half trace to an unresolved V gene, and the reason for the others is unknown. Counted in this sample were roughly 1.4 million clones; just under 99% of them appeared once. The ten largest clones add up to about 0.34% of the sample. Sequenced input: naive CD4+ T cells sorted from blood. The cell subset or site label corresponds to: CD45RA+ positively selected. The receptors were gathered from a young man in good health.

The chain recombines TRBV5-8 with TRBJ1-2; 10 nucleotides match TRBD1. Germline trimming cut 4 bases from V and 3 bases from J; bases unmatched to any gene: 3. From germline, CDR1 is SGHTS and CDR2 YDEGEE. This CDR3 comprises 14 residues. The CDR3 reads CASSTGTGDYGYTF. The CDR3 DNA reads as TGTGCCAGCAGCACGGGGACAGGGGACTATGGCTACACCTTC.

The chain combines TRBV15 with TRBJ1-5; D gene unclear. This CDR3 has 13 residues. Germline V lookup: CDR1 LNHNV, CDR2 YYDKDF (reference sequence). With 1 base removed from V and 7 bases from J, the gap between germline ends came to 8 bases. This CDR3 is CATSRGTYQPQHF. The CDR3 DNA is TGTGCCACCAGCAGAGGGACTTACCAGCCCCAGCATTTT.

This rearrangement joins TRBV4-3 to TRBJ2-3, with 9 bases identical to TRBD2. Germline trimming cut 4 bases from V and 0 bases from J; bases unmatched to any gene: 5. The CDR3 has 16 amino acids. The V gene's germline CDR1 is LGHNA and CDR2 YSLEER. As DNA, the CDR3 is TGCGCCAGCAGCCTTGGGACTAGCAGGAGCACAGATACGCAGTATTTT. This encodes CASSLGTSRSTDTQYF.

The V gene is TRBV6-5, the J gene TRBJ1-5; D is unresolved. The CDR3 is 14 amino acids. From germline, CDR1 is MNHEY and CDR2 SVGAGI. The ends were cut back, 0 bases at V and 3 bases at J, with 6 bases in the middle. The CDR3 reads CASSYSSDNQPQHF. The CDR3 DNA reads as TGTGCCAGCAGTTACTCGAGCGACAATCAGCCCCAGCATTTT.

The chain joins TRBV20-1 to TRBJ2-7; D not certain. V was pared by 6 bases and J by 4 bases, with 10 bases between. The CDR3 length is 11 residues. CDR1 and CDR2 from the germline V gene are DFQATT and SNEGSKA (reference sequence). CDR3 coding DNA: TGCAGTGCAAAGGAAGTGTACGAGCAGTACTTC. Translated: CSAKEVYEQYF.

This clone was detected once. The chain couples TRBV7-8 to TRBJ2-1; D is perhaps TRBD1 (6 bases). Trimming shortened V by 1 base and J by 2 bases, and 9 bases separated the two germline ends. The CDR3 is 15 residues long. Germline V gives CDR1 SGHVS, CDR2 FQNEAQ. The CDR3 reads CASSLVGAPYNEQFF. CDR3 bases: TGTGCCAGCAGCTTAGTGGGGGCCCCCTACAATGAGCAGTTCTTC. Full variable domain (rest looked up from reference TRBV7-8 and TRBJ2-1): GAGVSQSPRYKVAKRGQDVALRCDPISGHVSLFWYQQALGQGPEFLTYFQNEAQLDKSGLPSDRFFAERPEGSVSTLKIQRTQQEDSAVYLCASSLVGAPYNEQFFGPGTRLTVL.

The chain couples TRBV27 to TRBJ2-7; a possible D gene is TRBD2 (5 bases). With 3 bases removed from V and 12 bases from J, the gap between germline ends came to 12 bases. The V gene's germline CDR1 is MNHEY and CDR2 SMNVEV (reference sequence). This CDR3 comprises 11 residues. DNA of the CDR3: TGTGCCAGCAGTTTCGGACTTGAGATGTACTTC. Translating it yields CASSFGLEMYF.

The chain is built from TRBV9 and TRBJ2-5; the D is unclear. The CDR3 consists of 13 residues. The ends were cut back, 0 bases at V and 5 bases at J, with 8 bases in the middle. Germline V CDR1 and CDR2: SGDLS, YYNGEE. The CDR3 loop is CASSVEGLETQYF. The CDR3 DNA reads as TGTGCCAGCAGCGTAGAAGGGCTCGAGACCCAGTACTTC. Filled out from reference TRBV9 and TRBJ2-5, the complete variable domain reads DSGVTQTPKHLITATGQRVTLRCSPRSGDLSVYWYQQSLDQGLQFLIQYYNGEERAKGNILERFSAQQFPDLHSELNLSSLELGDSALYFCASSVEGLETQYFGPGTRLLVL.

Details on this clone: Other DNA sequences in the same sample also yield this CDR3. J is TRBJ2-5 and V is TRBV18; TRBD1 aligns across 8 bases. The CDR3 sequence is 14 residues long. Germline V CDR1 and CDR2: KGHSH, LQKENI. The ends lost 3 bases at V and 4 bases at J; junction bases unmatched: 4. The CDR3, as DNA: TGTGCCAGCTCACCGGACAGGGAAGGAGAGACCCAGTACTTC. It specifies CASSPDREGETQYF.

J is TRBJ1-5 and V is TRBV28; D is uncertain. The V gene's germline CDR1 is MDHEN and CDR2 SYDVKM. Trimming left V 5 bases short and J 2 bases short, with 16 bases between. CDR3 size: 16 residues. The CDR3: CASSDRVGSGNQPQHF. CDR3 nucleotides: TGTGCCAGCAGTGACCGAGTGGGGTCGGGCAATCAGCCCCAGCATTTT.

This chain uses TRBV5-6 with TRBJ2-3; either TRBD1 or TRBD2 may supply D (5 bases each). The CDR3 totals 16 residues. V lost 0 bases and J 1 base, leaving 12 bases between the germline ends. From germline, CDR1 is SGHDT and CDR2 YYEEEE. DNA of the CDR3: TGTGCCAGCAGCTTGGACCGGGACCCCCGCACAGATACGCAGTATTTT. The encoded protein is CASSLDRDPRTDTQYF.

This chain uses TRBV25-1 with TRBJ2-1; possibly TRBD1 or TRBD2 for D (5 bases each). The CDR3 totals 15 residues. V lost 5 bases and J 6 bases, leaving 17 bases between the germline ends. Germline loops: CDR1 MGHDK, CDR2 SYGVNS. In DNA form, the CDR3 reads TGTGCCAGCAGTTATTCCGGGGCTTACCTCAATGAGCAGTTCTTC. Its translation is CASSYSGAYLNEQFF.

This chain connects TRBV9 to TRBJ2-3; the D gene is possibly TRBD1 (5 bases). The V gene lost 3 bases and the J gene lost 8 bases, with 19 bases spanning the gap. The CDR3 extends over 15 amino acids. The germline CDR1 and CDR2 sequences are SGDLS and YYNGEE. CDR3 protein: CASSAGSGGTGTQYF. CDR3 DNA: TGTGCCAGCAGCGCAGGGTCAGGTGGCACTGGTACGCAGTATTTT.

The CDR3 spells CATSPHSRGPSNQPQHF. In DNA form, the CDR3 reads TGTGCCACCAGCCCCCACTCTAGGGGGCCGAGCAATCAGCCCCAGCATTTT. The rearrangement links TRBV15 to TRBJ1-5; 7 bases agree with TRBD1. The CDR3 length is 17 residues. With V trimmed by 5 bases and J by 1 base, 11 bases remained unmatched. Germline V lookup: CDR1 LNHNV, CDR2 YYDKDF (reference sequence).

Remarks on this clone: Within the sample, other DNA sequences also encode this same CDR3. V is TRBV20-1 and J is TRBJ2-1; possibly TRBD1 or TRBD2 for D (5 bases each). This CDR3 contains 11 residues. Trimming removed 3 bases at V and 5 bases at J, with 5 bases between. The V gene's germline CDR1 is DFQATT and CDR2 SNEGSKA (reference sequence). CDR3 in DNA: TGCAGTGCTAGGGGGGACAATGAGCAGTTCTTC. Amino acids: CSARGDNEQFF.

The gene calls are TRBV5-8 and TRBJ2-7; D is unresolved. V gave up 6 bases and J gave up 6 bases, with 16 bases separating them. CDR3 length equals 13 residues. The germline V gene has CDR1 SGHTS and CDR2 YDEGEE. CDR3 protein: CASKTLTLSEQYF. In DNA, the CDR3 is TGTGCCAGCAAGACCCTCACACTTTCCGAGCAGTACTTC. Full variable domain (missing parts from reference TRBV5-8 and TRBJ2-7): EAGVTQSPTHLIKTRGQQATLRCSPISGHTSVYWYQQALGLGLQFLLWYDEGEERNRGNFPPRFSGRQFPNYSSELNVNALELEDSALYLCASKTLTLSEQYFGPGTRLTVT.

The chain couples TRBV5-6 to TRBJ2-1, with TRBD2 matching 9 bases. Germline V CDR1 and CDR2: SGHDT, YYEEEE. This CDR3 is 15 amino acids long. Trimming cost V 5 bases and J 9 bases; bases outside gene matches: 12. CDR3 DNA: TGTGCCAGCAGTCCCCTTAGCGGGGGCAGCGGTGAGCAGTTCTTC. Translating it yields CASSPLSGGSGEQFF. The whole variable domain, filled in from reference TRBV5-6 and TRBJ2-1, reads DAGVTQSPTHLIKTRGQQVTLRCSPKSGHDTVSWYQQALGQGPQFIFQYYEEEERQRGNFPDRFSGHQFPNYSSELNVNALLLGDSALYLCASSPLSGGSGEQFFGPGTRLTVL.

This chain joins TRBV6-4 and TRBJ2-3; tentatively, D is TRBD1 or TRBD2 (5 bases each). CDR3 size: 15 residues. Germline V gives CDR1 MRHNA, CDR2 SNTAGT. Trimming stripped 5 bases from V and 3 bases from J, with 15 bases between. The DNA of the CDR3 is TGTGCCAGCAGTCCGGGACCGCAGAGAACAGATACGCAGTATTTT. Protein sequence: CASSPGPQRTDTQYF.